What follows describes a single TCR beta chain. The table lists this clone with a few counts. The antigen it recognizes is unknown. Base qualities are not recorded, but no much larger clone differs from it by a single base. The record originates from a study of cytotoxic CD8 clonotypes in ibrutinib-treated CLL (dated by TCRdb to the early 2020s). About the investigation overall: The cohort had about ten relapsed/refractory and 15 treatment-naive patients; 17 were IGHV unmutated. Partial responses were observed in about 24 patients and complete responses in 2; after a median follow-up of around 64 months, remission was maintained in approximately 14 patients and progression was observed in some 12. Response samples were obtained after a median of around eleven months of treatment, with a range of about 6 to 40 months. An average of 255,043 productive templates and 94,082 productive rearrangements was obtained per sample. Longitudinal samples were obtainable from about 30% of the roughly 90 participants in the trial. Cryopreserved peripheral blood mononuclear cells were obtained before treatment, at response, and at either sustained remission or disease progression. Every remission and progressive disease sample was obtained while ibrutinib was still being received by the patients. General conclusions and limits of the study: At baseline, clonality was higher than in age-matched healthy donors and showed a strong correlation with circulating CD8+ T-cell counts. Sampling times were not matched between sustained-remission and progressing patients, and lymph node repertoires were not studied. At ibrutinib response clonality went up, during sustained remission it held steady, and at progression it dropped back toward baseline. Public clonotypes were found to be uncommon and were observed to contract or remain stable during treatment; the increase in clonality was shown to reflect expansion of private clonotypes at ibrutinib response.

On a MiSeq, deep resolution sequencing aimed for a depth between 1 in 1 million and 1 in 200,000 T cells, with each clonotype covered approximately 9.8x on average. The immunoSEQ hsTCRB Kit was used to generate the TCR beta libraries. The published analysis was carried out like this. The data were analyzed with ImmunoSEQ Analyzer and ImmunoSEQ Data Assistant, and V, D and J gene assignments followed IMGT definitions. Clonality, which ranges from 0 to 1, was calculated as one minus the normalized Shannon entropy of productive rearrangement frequencies. Only overrepresented clonotypes making up at least 0.05% of the repertoire of each patient were included in the public clonotype analysis. Thirteen age-matched healthy donor repertoires from immuneACCESS were used as controls for clonality. As stored in TCRdb, this immuneACCESS dataset retains in-frame rearrangements with V and J assigned. A fraction of the clones does not appear; measured against another copy, unresolved V genes explain less than half of the discrepancy, and the remainder lacks a known reason. That table furnishes V, J and clone size, whereas the DNA furnished D and trimming. Within this sample are about 45,000 clones, with 60% to 80% of them counted one time only. The biggest ten clones account for 20% to 25% of the sample.

The germline V gene specifies KGHSH as CDR1 and LQKENI as CDR2. The CDR3 measures 13 amino acids from cysteine to phenylalanine. Of all the DNA, just the CDR3 is kept, 39 bases in frame from base 1. The junction shows trimming of 2 bases on V and 5 bases on J, plus 9 bases between the germline ends. Taken with the paper, the label for time point translates to: roughly 2 years on ibrutinib. For TCR beta library preparation, 1.5 to 2 micrograms of genomic DNA was extracted from cryopreserved PBMCs. Longitudinal blood samples from CLL patients receiving ibrutinib monotherapy were subjected to high-throughput TCR beta sequencing. Patients were enrolled in a phase 2 open-label single-center ibrutinib monotherapy trial.

The sample was PBMCs, taken after 24 months of ibrutinib treatment. The chain is made from TRBV18 and TRBJ1-1, with the D segment identity uncertain. This clonotype originated in a human donor with chronic lymphocytic leukemia. The DNA sequence is as follows: TGTGCCAGCTCACCAAAGAGAGAAACTGAAGCTTTCTTT. Its product reads: CASSPKRETEAFF.